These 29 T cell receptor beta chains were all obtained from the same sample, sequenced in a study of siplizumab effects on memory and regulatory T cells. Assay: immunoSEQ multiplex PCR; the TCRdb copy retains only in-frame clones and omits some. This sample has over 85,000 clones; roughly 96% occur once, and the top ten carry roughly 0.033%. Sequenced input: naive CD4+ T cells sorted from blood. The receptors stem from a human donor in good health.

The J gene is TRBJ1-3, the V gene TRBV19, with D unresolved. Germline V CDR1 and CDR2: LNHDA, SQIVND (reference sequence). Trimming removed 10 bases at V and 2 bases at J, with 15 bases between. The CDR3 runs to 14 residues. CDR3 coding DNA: TGTGCCACCGCCCAAACTATAGCTGGAAACACCATATATTTT. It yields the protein CATAQTIAGNTIYF.

The CDR3 reads CASRPKAGGRFKDTQYF. CDR3 nucleotide sequence: TGTGCCAGCAGACCAAAGGCGGGGGGGCGGTTTAAAGATACGCAGTATTTT. The gene calls are TRBV7-9 and TRBJ2-3, with 9 nucleotides matching TRBD2. CDR3 size: 17 residues. J was trimmed by 5 bases and V by 6 bases; bases with no gene match: 15. Germline values: CDR1 SEHNR, CDR2 FQNEAQ (reference sequence).

Here the CDR3 reads CASSPDILYGYTF. The DNA of the CDR3 is TGTGCCAGCTCACCGGACATCCTCTATGGCTACACCTTC. The V and J genes are TRBV18 and TRBJ1-2, with D perhaps matching TRBD1 (5 bases). This CDR3 contains 13 residues. CDR1 is KGHSH and CDR2 is LQKENI in the germline V gene. V dropped 3 bases and J dropped 4 bases, with 9 bases sitting between them.

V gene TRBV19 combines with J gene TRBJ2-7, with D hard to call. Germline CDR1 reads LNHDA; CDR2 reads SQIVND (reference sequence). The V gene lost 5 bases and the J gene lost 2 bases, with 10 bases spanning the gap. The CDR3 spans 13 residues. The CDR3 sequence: CASSQRGPYEQYF. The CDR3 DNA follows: TGTGCCAGTAGTCAGAGAGGTCCCTACGAGCAGTACTTC. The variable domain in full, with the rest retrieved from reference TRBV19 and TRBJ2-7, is DGGITQSPKYLFRKEGQNVTLSCEQNLNHDAMYWYRQDPGQGLRLIYYSQIVNDFQKGDIAEGYSVSREKKESFPLTVTSAQKNPTAFYLCASSQRGPYEQYFGPGTRLTVT.

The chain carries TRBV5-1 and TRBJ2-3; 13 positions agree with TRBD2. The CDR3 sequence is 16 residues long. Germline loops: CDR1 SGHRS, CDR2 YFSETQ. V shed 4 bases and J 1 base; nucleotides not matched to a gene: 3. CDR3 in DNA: TGCGCCAGCAGCCTGGGGACTAGCGGGGGCACAGATACGCAGTATTTT. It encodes CASSLGTSGGTDTQYF.

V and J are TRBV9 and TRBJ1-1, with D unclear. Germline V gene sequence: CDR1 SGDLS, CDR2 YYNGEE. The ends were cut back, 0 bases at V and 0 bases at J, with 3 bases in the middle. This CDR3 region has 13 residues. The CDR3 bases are TGTGCCAGCAGCGTAGATCTGAACACTGAAGCTTTCTTT. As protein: CASSVDLNTEAFF.

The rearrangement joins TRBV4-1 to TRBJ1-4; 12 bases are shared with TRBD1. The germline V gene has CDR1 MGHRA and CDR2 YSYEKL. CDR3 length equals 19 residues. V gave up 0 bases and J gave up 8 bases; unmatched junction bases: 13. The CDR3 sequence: CASSQDDLGQGARWEKLFF. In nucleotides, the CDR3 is TGCGCCAGCAGCCAAGATGATTTGGGACAGGGGGCGCGGTGGGAAAAACTGTTTTTT.

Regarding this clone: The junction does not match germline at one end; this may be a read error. The CDR3 DNA reads as TGTGCCAGCAGTATATGGCACTTGCAAGAGACCCAGTACTTC. Protein product: CASSIWHLQETQYF. This rearrangement joins TRBV19 to TRBJ2-5; no clear D. CDR3 size: 14 residues. Germline V lookup: CDR1 LNHDA, CDR2 SQIVND (reference sequence).

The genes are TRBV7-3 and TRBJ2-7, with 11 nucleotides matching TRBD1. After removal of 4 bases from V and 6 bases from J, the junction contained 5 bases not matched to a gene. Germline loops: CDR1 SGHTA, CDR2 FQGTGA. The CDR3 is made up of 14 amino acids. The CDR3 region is CASSSGQGVSEQYF. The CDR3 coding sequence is TGTGCCAGCAGCTCGGGACAGGGGGTGAGCGAGCAGTACTTC.

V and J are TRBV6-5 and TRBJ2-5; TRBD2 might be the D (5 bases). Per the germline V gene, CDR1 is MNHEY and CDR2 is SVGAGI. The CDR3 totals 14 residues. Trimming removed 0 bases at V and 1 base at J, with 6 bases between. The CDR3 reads CASSYSRVQETQYF. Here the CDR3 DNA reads TGTGCCAGCAGTTACTCGAGGGTCCAAGAGACCCAGTACTTC.

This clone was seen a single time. The CDR3 here is CASSLSPNLANYGYTF. CDR3 DNA sequence: TGTGCCAGCAGCTTATCCCCGAATTTGGCTAACTATGGCTACACCTTC. This chain connects TRBV7-3 to TRBJ1-2, with no clear D. This CDR3 is built from 16 residues. Germline-derived CDR1 and CDR2 are SGHTA and FQGTGA. V dropped 2 bases and J dropped 0 bases, with 13 bases sitting between them.

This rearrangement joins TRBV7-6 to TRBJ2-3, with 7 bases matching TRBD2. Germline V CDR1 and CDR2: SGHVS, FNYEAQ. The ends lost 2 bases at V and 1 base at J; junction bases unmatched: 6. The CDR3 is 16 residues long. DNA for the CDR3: TGTGCCAGCAGCTTAATCCTGGCGGGGGGCACAGATACGCAGTATTTT. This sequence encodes CASSLILAGGTDTQYF.

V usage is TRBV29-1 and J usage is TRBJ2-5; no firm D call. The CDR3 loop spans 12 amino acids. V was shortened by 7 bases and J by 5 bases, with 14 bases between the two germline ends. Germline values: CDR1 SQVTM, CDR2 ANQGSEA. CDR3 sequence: CSAATASETQYF. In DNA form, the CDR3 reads TGCAGCGCCGCGACTGCGTCGGAGACCCAGTACTTC.

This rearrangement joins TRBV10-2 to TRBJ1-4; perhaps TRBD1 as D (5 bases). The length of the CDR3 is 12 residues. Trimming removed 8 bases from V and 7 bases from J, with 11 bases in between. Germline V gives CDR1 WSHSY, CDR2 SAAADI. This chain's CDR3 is CASGPGTEKLFF. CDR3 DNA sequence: TGCGCCAGCGGCCCGGGGACTGAAAAACTGTTTTTT.

This CDR3 is CASSSRQGHDTQYF. The CDR3 nucleotides are TGTGCCAGCAGCTCACGGCAGGGTCACGATACGCAGTATTTT. The rearrangement uses TRBV7-3 and TRBJ2-3, with D possibly matching TRBD1 (5 bases). Trimming left V 4 bases short and J 6 bases short, with 14 bases between. CDR3 length: 14 residues. The V gene's germline CDR1 is SGHTA and CDR2 FQGTGA.

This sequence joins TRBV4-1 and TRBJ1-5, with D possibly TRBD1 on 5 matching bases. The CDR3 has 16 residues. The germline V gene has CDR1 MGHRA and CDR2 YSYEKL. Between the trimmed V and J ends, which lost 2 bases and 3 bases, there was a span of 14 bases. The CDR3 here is CASSQTFGGDNQPQHF. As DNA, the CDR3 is TGCGCCAGCAGCCAAACCTTTGGGGGGGACAATCAGCCCCAGCATTTT.

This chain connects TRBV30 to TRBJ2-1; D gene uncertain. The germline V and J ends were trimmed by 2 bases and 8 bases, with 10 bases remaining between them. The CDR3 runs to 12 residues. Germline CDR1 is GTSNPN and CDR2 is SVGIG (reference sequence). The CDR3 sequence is CAWSISADEQFF. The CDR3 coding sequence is TGTGCCTGGAGTATCAGCGCTGATGAGCAGTTCTTC.

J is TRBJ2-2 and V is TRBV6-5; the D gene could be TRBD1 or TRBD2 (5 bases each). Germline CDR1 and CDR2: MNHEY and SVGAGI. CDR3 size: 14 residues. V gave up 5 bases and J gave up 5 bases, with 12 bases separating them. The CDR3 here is CASSERGRTGELFF. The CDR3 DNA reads TGTGCCAGCAGTGAACGGGGACGGACCGGGGAGCTGTTTTTT.

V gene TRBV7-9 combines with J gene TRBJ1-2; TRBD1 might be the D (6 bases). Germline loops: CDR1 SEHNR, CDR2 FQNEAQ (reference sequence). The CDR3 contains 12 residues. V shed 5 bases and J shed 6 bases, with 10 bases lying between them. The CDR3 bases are TGTGCCAGCAGCCAACGGACAGATGGCTACACCTTC. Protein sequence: CASSQRTDGYTF. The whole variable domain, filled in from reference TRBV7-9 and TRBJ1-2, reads DTGVSQNPRHKITKRGQNVTFRCDPISEHNRLYWYRQTLGQGPEFLTYFQNEAQLEKSRLLSDRFSAERPKGSFSTLEIQRTEQGDSAMYLCASSQRTDGYTFGSGTRLTVV.

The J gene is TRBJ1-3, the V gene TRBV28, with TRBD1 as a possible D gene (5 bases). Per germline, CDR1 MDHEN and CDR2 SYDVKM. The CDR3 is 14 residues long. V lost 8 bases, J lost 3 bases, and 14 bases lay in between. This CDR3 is CASHVTGRGNTIYF. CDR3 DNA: TGTGCCAGCCACGTGACGGGGCGTGGAAACACCATATATTTT. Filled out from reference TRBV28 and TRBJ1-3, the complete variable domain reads DVKVTQSSRYLVKRTGEKVFLECVQDMDHENMFWYRQDPGLGLRLIYFSYDVKMKEKGDIPEGYSVSREKKERFSLILESASTNQTSMYLCASHVTGRGNTIYFGEGSWLTVV.

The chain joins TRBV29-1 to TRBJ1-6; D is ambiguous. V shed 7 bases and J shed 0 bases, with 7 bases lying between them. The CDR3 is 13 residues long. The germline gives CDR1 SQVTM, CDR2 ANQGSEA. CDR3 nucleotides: TGCAGCGGCAGGAGCTCCTATAATTCACCCCTCCACTTT. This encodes CSGRSSYNSPLHF. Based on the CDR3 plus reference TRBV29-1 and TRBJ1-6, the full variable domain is SAVISQKPSRDICQRGTSLTIQCQVDSQVTMMFWYRQQPGQSLTLIATANQGSEATYESGFVIDKFPISRPNLTFSTLTVSNMSPEDSSIYLCSGRSSYNSPLHFGNGTRLTVT.

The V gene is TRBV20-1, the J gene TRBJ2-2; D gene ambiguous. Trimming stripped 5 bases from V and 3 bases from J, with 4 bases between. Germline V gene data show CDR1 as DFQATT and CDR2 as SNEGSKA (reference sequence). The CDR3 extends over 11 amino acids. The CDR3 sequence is CSALYTGELFF. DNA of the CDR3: TGCAGTGCTCTCTACACCGGGGAGCTGTTTTTT.

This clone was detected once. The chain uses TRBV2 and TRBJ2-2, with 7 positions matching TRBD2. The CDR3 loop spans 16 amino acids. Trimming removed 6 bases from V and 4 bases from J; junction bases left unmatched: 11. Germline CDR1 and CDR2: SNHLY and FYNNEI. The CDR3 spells CASRGGLKAGTGELFF. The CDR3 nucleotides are TGTGCCAGCAGGGGGGGACTAAAGGCTGGCACCGGGGAGCTGTTTTTT.

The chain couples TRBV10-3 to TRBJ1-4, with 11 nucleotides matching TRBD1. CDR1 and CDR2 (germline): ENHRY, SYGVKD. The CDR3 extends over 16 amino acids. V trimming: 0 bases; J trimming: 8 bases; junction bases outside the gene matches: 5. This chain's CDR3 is CAISESKGQGGEKLFF. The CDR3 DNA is TGTGCCATCAGTGAGTCGAAGGGACAGGGGGGCGAAAAACTGTTTTTT.

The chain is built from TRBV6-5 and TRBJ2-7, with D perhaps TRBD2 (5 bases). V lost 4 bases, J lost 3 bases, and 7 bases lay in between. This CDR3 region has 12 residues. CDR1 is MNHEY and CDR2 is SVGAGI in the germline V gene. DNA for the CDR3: TGTGCCAGCAGTTCCGGGGACTACGAGCAGTACTTC. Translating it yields CASSSGDYEQYF.

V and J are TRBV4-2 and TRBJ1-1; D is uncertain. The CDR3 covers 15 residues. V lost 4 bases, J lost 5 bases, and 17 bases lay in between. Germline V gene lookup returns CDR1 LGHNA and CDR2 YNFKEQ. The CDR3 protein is CASSPPSGLGTEAFF. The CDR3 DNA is TGTGCCAGCAGCCCCCCGTCCGGGCTGGGTACTGAAGCTTTCTTT.

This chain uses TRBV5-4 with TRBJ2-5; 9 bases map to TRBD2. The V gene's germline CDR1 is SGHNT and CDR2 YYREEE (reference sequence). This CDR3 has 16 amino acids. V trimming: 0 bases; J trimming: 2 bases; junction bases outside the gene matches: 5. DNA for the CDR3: TGTGCCAGCAGCTTGGGACTAGCGGCCGGACAAGAGACCCAGTACTTC. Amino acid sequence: CASSLGLAAGQETQYF.

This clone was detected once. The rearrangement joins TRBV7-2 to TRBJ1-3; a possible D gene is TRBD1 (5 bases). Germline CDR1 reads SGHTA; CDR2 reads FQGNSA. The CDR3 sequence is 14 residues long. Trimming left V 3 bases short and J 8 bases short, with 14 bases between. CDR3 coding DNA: TGTGCCAGCAGCTTTGGGGGAGGCGTTGACACCATATATTTT. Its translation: CASSFGGGVDTIYF.

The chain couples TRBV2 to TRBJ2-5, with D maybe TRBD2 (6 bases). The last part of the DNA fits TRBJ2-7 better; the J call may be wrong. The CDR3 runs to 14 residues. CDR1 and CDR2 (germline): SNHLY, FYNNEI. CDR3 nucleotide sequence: TGTGCCAGCAGTGAAGGATTGGGAGGCTACGAGCAGTACTTC. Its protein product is CASSEGLGGYEQYF.